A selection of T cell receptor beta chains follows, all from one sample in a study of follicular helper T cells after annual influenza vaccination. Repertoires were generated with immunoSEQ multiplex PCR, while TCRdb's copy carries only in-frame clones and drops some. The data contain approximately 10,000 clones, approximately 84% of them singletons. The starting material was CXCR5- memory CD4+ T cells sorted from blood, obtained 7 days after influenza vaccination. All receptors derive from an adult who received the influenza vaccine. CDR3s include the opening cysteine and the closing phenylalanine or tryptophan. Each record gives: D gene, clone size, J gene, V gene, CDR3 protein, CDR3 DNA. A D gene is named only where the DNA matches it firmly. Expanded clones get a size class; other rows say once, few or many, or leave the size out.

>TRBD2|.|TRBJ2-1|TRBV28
CASSAYGGSSYNEQFF
TGTGCCAGCAGTGCTTACGGGGGGAGCTCCTACAATGAGCAGTTCTTC
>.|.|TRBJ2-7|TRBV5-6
CASSKGLAYEQYF
TGTGCCAGCAGCAAGGGACTTGCCTACGAGCAGTACTTC
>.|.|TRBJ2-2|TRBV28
CASSPRRRDLTNTGELFF
TGTGCCAGCAGCCCCAGGCGGCGCGATCTTACTAACACCGGGGAGCTGTTTTTT
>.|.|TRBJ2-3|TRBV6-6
CASSPRLAADTQYF
TGTGCCAGCAGTCCCCGGCTAGCCGCAGATACGCAGTATTTT
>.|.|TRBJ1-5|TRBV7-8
CASSLAATGGNQPQHF
TGTGCCAGCAGCTTAGCCGCAACCGGCGGCAATCAGCCCCAGCATTTT
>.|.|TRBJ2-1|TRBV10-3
CAISEQNNEQFF
TGTGCCATCAGTGAACAAAACAATGAGCAGTTCTTC
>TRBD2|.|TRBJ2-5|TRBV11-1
CASSLRTSGGLSGETQYF
TGTGCCAGCAGCTTAAGGACTAGCGGGGGCCTCTCGGGAGAGACCCAGTACTTC
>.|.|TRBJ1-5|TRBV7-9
CASSIQGDQPQHF
TGTGCCAGCAGTATACAAGGAGATCAGCCCCAGCATTTT
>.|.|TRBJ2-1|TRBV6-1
CASSEFGRDNEQFF
TGTGCCAGCAGTGAATTCGGTCGAGACAATGAGCAGTTCTTC
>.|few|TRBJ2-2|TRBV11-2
CASSWATNTGELFF
TGTGCCAGCAGCTGGGCTACGAACACCGGGGAGCTGTTTTTT
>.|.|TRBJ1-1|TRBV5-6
CASSLRKEAFF
TGTGCCAGCAGCTTGAGAAAGGAAGCTTTCTTT
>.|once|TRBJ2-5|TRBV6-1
CASSVGPAGGPQETQYF
TGTGCCAGCAGTGTCGGACCCGCCGGGGGGCCCCAAGAGACCCAGTACTTC
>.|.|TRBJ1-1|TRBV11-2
CASSDSGMGAEAFF
TGTGCCAGCAGCGACTCAGGGATGGGAGCTGAAGCTTTCTTT
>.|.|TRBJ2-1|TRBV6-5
CASSYSRGYNEQFF
TGTGCCAGCAGTTATAGTCGGGGATACAATGAGCAGTTCTTC
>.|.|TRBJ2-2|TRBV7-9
CASSVGTSNTGELFF
TGTGCCAGCAGCGTTGGGACATCGAACACCGGGGAGCTGTTTTTT
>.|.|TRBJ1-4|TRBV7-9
CASSPPPANEKLFF
TGTGCCAGCAGCCCACCGCCCGCGAATGAAAAACTGTTTTTT
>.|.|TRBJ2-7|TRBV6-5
CASRHTRDISYEQYF
TGTGCCAGCAGGCATACCCGGGACATCTCCTACGAGCAGTACTTC
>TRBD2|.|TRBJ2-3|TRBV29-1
CSVGAGTSGRDTQYF
TGCAGCGTTGGGGCCGGGACTAGCGGGAGGGATACGCAGTATTTT
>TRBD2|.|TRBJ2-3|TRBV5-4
CASSLGGGGPGASTDTQYF
TGTGCCAGCAGCTTGGGGGGCGGGGGGCCCGGTGCTAGCACAGATACGCAGTATTTT
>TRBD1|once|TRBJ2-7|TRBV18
CASSPPGQNYEQYF
TGTGCCAGCTCACCACCGGGACAGAACTACGAGCAGTACTTC
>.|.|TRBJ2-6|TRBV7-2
CASTLSGANVLTF
TGTGCCAGCACCCTTTCTGGGGCCAACGTCCTGACTTTC
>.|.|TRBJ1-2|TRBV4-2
CASSLGPVPYGYTF
TGTGCCAGCAGTTTGGGCCCCGTCCCCTATGGCTACACCTTC
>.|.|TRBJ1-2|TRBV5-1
CASSLDDNYGYTF
TGCGCCAGCAGCTTGGATGATAACTATGGCTACACCTTC
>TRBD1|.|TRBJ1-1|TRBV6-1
CASRTTTGTEAFF
TGTGCCAGCAGGACGACGACAGGGACTGAAGCTTTCTTT
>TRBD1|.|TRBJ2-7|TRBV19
CASSRSGQVAYEQYF
TGTGCCAGTAGTCGCTCCGGACAGGTAGCCTACGAGCAGTACTTC
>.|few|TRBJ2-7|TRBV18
CASSYEQYF
TGTGCCAGCTCCTACGAGCAGTACTTC
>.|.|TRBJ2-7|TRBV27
CASSLGRHPTYEQYF
TGTGCCAGCAGTTTAGGACGACACCCCACCTACGAGCAGTACTTC
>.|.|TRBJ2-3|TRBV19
CASRRPSTDTQYF
TGTGCCAGTAGAAGACCTAGCACAGATACGCAGTATTTT
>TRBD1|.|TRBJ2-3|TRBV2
CASTRQGASTDTQYF
TGTGCCAGCACCCGACAGGGGGCTAGCACAGATACGCAGTATTTT
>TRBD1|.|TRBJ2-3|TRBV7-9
CASSLYGQGNTDTQYF
TGTGCCAGCAGCTTATACGGACAGGGAAACACAGATACGCAGTATTTT
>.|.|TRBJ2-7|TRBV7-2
CASRSVVGGSDYEQYF
TGTGCCAGCAGATCGGTAGTAGGTGGCTCCGACTACGAGCAGTACTTC
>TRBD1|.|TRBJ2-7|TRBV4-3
CASSQEGQPNYEQYF
TGCGCCAGCAGCCAAGAGGGACAGCCTAACTACGAGCAGTACTTC
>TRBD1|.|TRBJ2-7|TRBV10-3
CAISPGQGNYEQYF
TGTGCCATCAGTCCGGGACAGGGGAACTACGAGCAGTACTTC
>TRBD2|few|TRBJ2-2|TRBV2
CASSREESTGELFF
TGTGCCAGCAGTCGGGAGGAAAGCACCGGGGAGCTGTTTTTT
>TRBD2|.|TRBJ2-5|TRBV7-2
CASSSRGGLETQYF
TGTGCCAGCAGCTCGCGGGGGGGCCTGGAGACCCAGTACTTC